The clone carrying this T cell receptor (beta chain) has ten or more counts. The V end lost 5 bases, the J end lost 0 bases, and 12 bases lay between the germline ends. Germline CDR1 SGHTA, CDR2 FQGTGA. The length of the CDR3 is 15 residues. The data were taken from a study of neurological immune-mediated disorders. One entry per CDR3 protein, called by TCRdb with MiXCR from the 5' RACE reads. This table has 18,000 or so distinct CDR3 sequences, approximately 11% appearing once. This TCR was sampled from a woman aged 50 to 60 in good health. The sample taken for sequencing was CD8+ T cells from blood. V and J are TRBV7-3 and TRBJ2-3; D may be TRBD2 (5 bases). The CDR3 coding sequence is TGTGCCAGCAGCCGATTTGGCGGGAGCACAGATACGCAGTATTTT. Its translation: CASSRFGGSTDTQYF.